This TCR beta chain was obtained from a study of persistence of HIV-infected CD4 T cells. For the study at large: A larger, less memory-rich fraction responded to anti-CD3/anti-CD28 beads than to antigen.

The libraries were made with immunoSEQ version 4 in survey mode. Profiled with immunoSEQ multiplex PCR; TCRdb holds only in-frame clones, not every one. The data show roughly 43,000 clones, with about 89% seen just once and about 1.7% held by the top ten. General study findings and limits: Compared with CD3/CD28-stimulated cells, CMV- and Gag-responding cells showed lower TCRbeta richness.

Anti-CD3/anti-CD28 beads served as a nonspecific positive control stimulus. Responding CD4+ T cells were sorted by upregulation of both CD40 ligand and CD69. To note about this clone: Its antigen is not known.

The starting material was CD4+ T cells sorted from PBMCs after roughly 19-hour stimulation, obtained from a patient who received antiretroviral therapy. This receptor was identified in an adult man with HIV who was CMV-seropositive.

In DNA form, the CDR3 reads TGCGCCAGCAGCACGACAGGGTCCTACGAGCAGTACTTC. Encoded protein: CASSTTGSYEQYF. The chain carries TRBV5-1 and TRBJ2-7; 7 bases fit TRBD1. CDR1 and CDR2 (germline): SGHRS, YFSETQ. This CDR3 is 13 amino acids long. J gave up 1 base and V 4 bases, and 2 bases lay outside the gene matches.